This T cell receptor beta chain was retrieved from a study of lymphopenia after photon versus proton radiotherapy. Study results and caveats: After lymphocyte nadir, photon-treated repertoires showed oligoclonal expansion, especially CD8+ Temra.

This table comes from immunoSEQ multiplex PCR, and its TCRdb copy is limited to in-frame clones, with some not included. In the table there are about 70,000 clones, 80% to 95% of which are singletons. Details on this clone: The antigen remains unidentified.

Germline V lookup: CDR1 LNHDA, CDR2 SQIVND (reference sequence). The CDR3 is made up of 15 amino acids. The germline V and J ends were trimmed by 7 bases and 2 bases, with 17 bases remaining between them. Sequences were derived from peripheral blood, sampled from a patient treated with photon-based radiotherapy. The chain carries TRBV19 and TRBJ1-2; D unclear. This TCR came from a woman aged 40 to 50 with cholangiocarcinoma. CDR3 residues: CASKFGRVLNYGYTF. In DNA, the CDR3 is TGTGCCAGTAAATTTGGGAGAGTATTAAACTATGGCTACACCTTC.